This is a list of T cell receptor beta chains from one sample in a study of HIV-infected patients and healthy controls. Each CDR3 protein is one row after TCRdb ran MiXCR on the 5' RACE reads. The repertoire holds some 20,000 distinct CDR3 sequences, with more than 10% as singletons. The sequenced sample consisted of blood. The receptors here all came from an adult in good health. The conserved cysteine and the conserved F or W are not part of the CDR3 here. A D gene is named only where the DNA matches it firmly.

cdr3_aa: ASSPGQGRSAQY
d_call: TRBD1
j_call: TRBJ2-7
cdr3_length: 12
v_call: TRBV5-1

cdr3_aa: AWIPAPGPTVGEQY
d_call: .
j_call: TRBJ2-7
cdr3_length: 14
v_call: TRBV30

cdr3_aa: ASSLGSQPQH
d_call: .
j_call: TRBJ1-5
cdr3_length: 10
v_call: TRBV7-8

cdr3_aa: SVHTWTGGLKLSTEAF
d_call: TRBD1
j_call: TRBJ1-1
cdr3_length: 16
v_call: TRBV29-1

cdr3_aa: ASQPRLYQETQY
d_call: .
j_call: TRBJ2-5
cdr3_length: 12
v_call: TRBV18

cdr3_aa: ASSVTSGSNEQF
d_call: TRBD2
j_call: TRBJ2-1
cdr3_length: 12
v_call: TRBV9

cdr3_aa: ASTSGPGAYNSPLH
d_call: .
j_call: TRBJ1-6
cdr3_length: 14
v_call: TRBV28

cdr3_aa: ASRRWRGIPDTQY
d_call: TRBD2
j_call: TRBJ2-3
cdr3_length: 13
v_call: TRBV5-8

cdr3_aa: ASSFRTGGDYGYT
d_call: TRBD1
j_call: TRBJ1-2
cdr3_length: 13
v_call: TRBV5-1

cdr3_aa: ASSLGHANTGELF
d_call: .
j_call: TRBJ2-2
cdr3_length: 13
v_call: TRBV12-3/TRBV12-4

cdr3_aa: ASSQDPPGANVLT
d_call: .
j_call: TRBJ2-6
cdr3_length: 13
v_call: TRBV4-2

cdr3_aa: ATGGSGANVLT
d_call: .
j_call: TRBJ2-6
cdr3_length: 11
v_call: TRBV27

cdr3_aa: ASSYLRTGEAF
d_call: TRBD1
j_call: TRBJ1-1
cdr3_length: 11
v_call: TRBV6-6

cdr3_aa: ASSQYPGGMF
d_call: TRBD2
j_call: TRBJ2-2
cdr3_length: 10
v_call: TRBV3-1

cdr3_aa: ASNLPLDTQY
d_call: .
j_call: TRBJ2-3
cdr3_length: 10
v_call: TRBV6-2/TRBV6-3

cdr3_aa: ASSPRTSGDTDTQY
d_call: TRBD2
j_call: TRBJ2-3
cdr3_length: 14
v_call: TRBV5-1

cdr3_aa: ASSQGGFTRGSWTEAF
d_call: .
j_call: TRBJ1-1
cdr3_length: 16
v_call: TRBV4-1

cdr3_aa: ASSFGYEQY
d_call: .
j_call: TRBJ2-7
cdr3_length: 9
v_call: TRBV25-1

cdr3_aa: ASSNRTGRPVVTQY
d_call: .
j_call: TRBJ2-5
cdr3_length: 14
v_call: TRBV21-1

cdr3_aa: ASSFGRQYISEQY
d_call: .
j_call: TRBJ2-7
cdr3_length: 13
v_call: TRBV28

cdr3_aa: ASSLGQGGAKNIQY
d_call: .
j_call: TRBJ2-4
cdr3_length: 14
v_call: TRBV11-3

cdr3_aa: ASSLGAIVSGANVLT
d_call: .
j_call: TRBJ2-6
cdr3_length: 15
v_call: TRBV11-2

cdr3_aa: SANRGSGELF
d_call: TRBD1
j_call: TRBJ2-2
cdr3_length: 10
v_call: TRBV20-1

cdr3_aa: ASSLTVNTEAF
d_call: .
j_call: TRBJ1-1
cdr3_length: 11
v_call: TRBV12-3/TRBV12-4

cdr3_aa: ASRQRGASTDTQY
d_call: TRBD2
j_call: TRBJ2-3
cdr3_length: 13
v_call: TRBV6-2/TRBV6-3

cdr3_aa: ASSPEGGGGDHEQY
d_call: .
j_call: TRBJ2-7
cdr3_length: 14
v_call: TRBV25-1

cdr3_aa: ASSRQGAGNSPLH
d_call: TRBD1
j_call: TRBJ1-6
cdr3_length: 13
v_call: TRBV18

cdr3_aa: ASSSSGGPPREQF
d_call: TRBD2
j_call: TRBJ2-1
cdr3_length: 13
v_call: TRBV12-3/TRBV12-4

cdr3_aa: ASSATPSTDTQY
d_call: .
j_call: TRBJ2-3
cdr3_length: 12
v_call: TRBV7-3

cdr3_aa: ASSQDPGTLNSPLH
d_call: .
j_call: TRBJ1-6
cdr3_length: 14
v_call: TRBV14